This TCR beta chain appears in the sequencing data of a study of T-cell reconstitution after alpha-beta-depleted transplantation in children. The library targeted TCRbeta and was prepared with unique molecular identifiers. TCRdb used MiXCR to reprocess the PCR reads, holding one entry per CDR3 protein. This repertoire shows 230,000 or so distinct CDR3 sequences, around 8.9% found once; its top ten account for approximately 4.7%. The V and J ends lost 2 bases and 2 bases respectively, with 20 bases between them. Germline values: CDR1 SQVTM, CDR2 ANQGSEA. The CDR3 totals 17 residues. This clonotype was observed at least ten times.

The sample here was PBMCs from the stem cell graft donor, taken from the stem cell graft. This chain connects TRBV29-1 to TRBJ2-3, with D tentatively TRBD1 (7 bases). This TCR was recovered from a human donor who donated a stem cell graft to a child with SCID. CDR3: CSVEHWRGQSYTDTQYF. The CDR3 DNA reads as TGCAGCGTTGAACATTGGAGGGGACAGTCCTACACAGATACGCAGTATTTT.